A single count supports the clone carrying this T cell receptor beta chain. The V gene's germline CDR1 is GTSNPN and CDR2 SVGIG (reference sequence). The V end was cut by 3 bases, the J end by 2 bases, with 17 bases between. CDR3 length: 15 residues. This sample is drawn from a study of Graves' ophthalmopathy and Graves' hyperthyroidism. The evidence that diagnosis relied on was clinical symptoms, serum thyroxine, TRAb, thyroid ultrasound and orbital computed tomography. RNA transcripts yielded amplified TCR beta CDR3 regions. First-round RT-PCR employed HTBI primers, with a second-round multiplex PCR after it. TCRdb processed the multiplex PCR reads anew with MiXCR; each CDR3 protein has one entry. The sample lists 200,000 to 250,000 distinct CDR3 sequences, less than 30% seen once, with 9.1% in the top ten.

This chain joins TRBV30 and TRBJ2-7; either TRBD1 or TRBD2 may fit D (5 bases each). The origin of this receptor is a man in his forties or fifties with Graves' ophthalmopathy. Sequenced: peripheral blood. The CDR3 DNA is TGTGCCTGGAGCCAGCCTGGGACGGCCACCTACGAGCAGTACTTC. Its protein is CAWSQPGTATYEQYF.